What follows are 25 T cell receptor beta chains derived from one specimen sequenced in a study of blood T cell repertoires in COVID-19 (TCRdb year 2020). Library prep was done by the immunoSEQ multiplex PCR assay. TCRdb took over this immuneACCESS table, retaining in-frame rearrangements with V and J assigned. Such tables are incomplete; in checked studies, under half of the missing clones stem from an unresolved V gene, and the remainder is unexplained. The sample table records 30,000 to 40,000 clones; roughly 89% of these occur just once. Less than 30% of the sample is taken by the ten largest. Sequencing was performed on peripheral blood. These receptors were collected from a man aged 60 to 69 with active or convalescent COVID-19.

The chain carries TRBV30 and TRBJ2-3; 9 bases line up with TRBD1. CDR1 is GTSNPN, CDR2 SVGIG, per germline (reference sequence). The CDR3 extends over 17 amino acids. The ends lost 4 bases at V and 7 bases at J; junction bases unmatched: 18. The CDR3 protein is CAWTPAPGTGMWNTQYF. CDR3 DNA sequence: TGTGCCTGGACGCCGGCCCCCGGGACAGGGATGTGGAATACGCAGTATTTT.

The CDR3 here is CASTARRGGGEQFF. The DNA of the CDR3 is TGTGCCAGCACCGCCCGGCGGGGGGGTGGTGAGCAGTTCTTC. The V gene is TRBV27, the J gene TRBJ2-1, with 9 bases matching TRBD2. The V gene end was trimmed by 7 bases and the J gene end by 9 bases; junction bases not matched to a gene: 10. Germline CDR1 MNHEY, CDR2 SMNVEV (reference sequence). CDR3 length: 14 residues.

The chain employs TRBV2 and TRBJ2-5, with no clear D. Trimming cost V 3 bases and J 7 bases, with 12 bases left between them. From germline, CDR1 is SNHLY and CDR2 FYNNEI. This CDR3 has 13 amino acids. CDR3 in DNA: TGTGCCAGCAGTGATAGAGCCCGAGCGACCCAGTACTTC. Translated, it gives CASSDRARATQYF.

This sequence joins TRBV2 and TRBJ1-2; D is perhaps TRBD1 (6 bases). The germline gives CDR1 SNHLY, CDR2 FYNNEI. This CDR3 spans 13 amino acids. Trimming stripped 2 bases from V and 8 bases from J, with 12 bases between. The CDR3 loop reads CASSERRGLGYTF. The CDR3 bases are TGTGCCAGCAGTGAAAGAAGGGGGTTGGGCTACACCTTC.

The chain has TRBV3-1 (or the pseudogene TRBV3-2) and TRBJ2-1, with 8 bases that match TRBD2. V was clipped by 6 bases and J by 4 bases; unmatched bases: 8. This CDR3 comprises 15 residues. Germline CDR1 and CDR2: LGHDT and YNNKEL (reference sequence). CDR3 in DNA: TGTGCCAGCAGTCCTGGGGTAGCGGGATACAATGAGCAGTTCTTC. This codes for CASSPGVAGYNEQFF.

This rearrangement joins TRBV28 to TRBJ2-2; 11 bases are a match to TRBD2. The germline CDR1 and CDR2 sequences are MDHEN and SYDVKM. This CDR3 is built from 18 residues. J was trimmed by 4 bases and V by 6 bases; bases with no gene match: 13. The CDR3 reads CASSHQAGTSGFTGELFF. CDR3 coding DNA: TGTGCCAGCAGCCACCAGGCCGGGACTAGCGGATTCACCGGGGAGCTGTTTTTT.

For the CDR3, the DNA is TGTGCCAGCAGTAGGGACAGGTCGGGGGAGCTGTTTTTT. Its translation is CASSRDRSGELFF. The chain combines TRBV28 with TRBJ2-2; 8 positions agree with TRBD1. Germline V gives CDR1 MDHEN, CDR2 SYDVKM. This CDR3 contains 13 residues. Trimming at V came to 5 bases and at J to 8 bases, leaving 4 bases not matched to a gene.

This chain links TRBV5-1 with TRBJ1-3; 9 bases are shared with TRBD1. CDR1 and CDR2 (germline): SGHRS, YFSETQ. Unmatched junction bases numbered 7, after V lost 0 bases and J lost 0 bases. The CDR3 has 18 residues. The CDR3: CASSLGGQGASSGNTIYF. DNA for the CDR3: TGCGCCAGCAGCTTGGGGGGACAGGGAGCTTCCTCTGGAAACACCATATATTTT.

V gene TRBV30 combines with J gene TRBJ2-1, with 7 bases that match TRBD2. The germline V gene encodes CDR1 GTSNPN and CDR2 SVGIG (reference sequence). This CDR3 region has 14 residues. J gave up 10 bases and V 1 base, and 10 bases lay outside the gene matches. The CDR3 bases are TGTGCCTGGAGTGCCCCTTTACGGGAGGCCGAGCAGTTCTTC. Protein product: CAWSAPLREAEQFF.

The rearrangement joins TRBV5-1 to TRBJ2-7; D possibly corresponds to TRBD1 (6 bases). Germline lookup yields CDR1 SGHRS and CDR2 YFSETQ. V was clipped by 1 base and J by 3 bases, with 11 bases between them. The CDR3 consists of 14 residues. The CDR3 reads CASSLYTGNYEQYF. The CDR3 DNA follows: TGCGCCAGCAGCTTGTATACAGGGAACTACGAGCAGTACTTC.

This rearrangement joins TRBV11-2 to TRBJ1-2; 12 positions match TRBD1. CDR1 is SGHAT and CDR2 is FQNNGV in the germline V gene. CDR3 length equals 15 residues. The trim removed 3 bases at V and 5 bases at J, leaving 4 bases unmatched. CDR3 in amino acids: CASSLPGQGAYGYTF. As DNA, the CDR3 is TGTGCCAGCAGCTTGCCGGGACAGGGGGCATATGGCTACACCTTC. Full variable domain (remainder filled in from reference TRBV11-2 and TRBJ1-2): EAGVAQSPRYKIIEKRQSVAFWCNPISGHATLYWYQQILGQGPKLLIQFQNNGVVDDSQLPKDRFSAERLKGVDSTLKIQPAKLEDSAVYLCASSLPGQGAYGYTFGSGTRLTVV.

The rearrangement joins TRBV27 to TRBJ1-6; 10 nucleotides line up with TRBD1. V lost 6 bases to trimming and J lost 7 bases; unmatched junction nucleotides: 9. This CDR3 comprises 16 residues. Germline values: CDR1 MNHEY, CDR2 SMNVEV (reference sequence). The CDR3 DNA sequence: TGTGCCAGCAGCCGCCCGACAGGGGGCGCAAATTCACCCCTCCACTTT. This encodes CASSRPTGGANSPLHF.

This sequence joins TRBV5-4 and TRBJ1-5; D gene uncertain. The CDR3 has 14 amino acids. Trimming left V 2 bases short and J 0 bases short, with 6 bases between. Germline V gene sequence: CDR1 SGHNT, CDR2 YYREEE (reference sequence). DNA for the CDR3: TGTGCCAGCAGCTTTTCGGGTAGCAATCAGCCCCAGCATTTT. Translating it yields CASSFSGSNQPQHF.

For the CDR3, the DNA is TGTGCCAGCAGCCAAGATAGCGGGAGGGGGGACACCGGGGAGCTGTTTTTT. As protein: CASSQDSGRGDTGELFF. The chain couples TRBV3-1 (or the pseudogene TRBV3-2) to TRBJ2-2; 11 nucleotides line up with TRBD2. This CDR3 is 17 amino acids long. Losses at the gene ends were 0 bases for V and 3 bases for J; bases not matched to a gene: 3. CDR1 and CDR2 from the germline V gene are LGHDT and YNNKEL (reference sequence).

The J gene is TRBJ1-4, the V gene TRBV25-1; 7 nucleotides agree with TRBD1. The CDR3 runs to 13 residues. The germline gives CDR1 MGHDK, CDR2 SYGVNS. The ends lost 4 bases at V and 5 bases at J; junction bases unmatched: 1. The CDR3 protein is CASSVQGNEKLFF. The DNA for the CDR3 is TGTGCCAGCAGTGTACAGGGGAATGAAAAACTGTTTTTT.

The chain has TRBV18 and TRBJ2-5; D might be TRBD2 (6 bases). The CDR3 has 12 amino acids. Germline V gives CDR1 KGHSH, CDR2 LQKENI. The V and J ends lost 3 bases and 4 bases respectively, with 6 bases between them. DNA for the CDR3: TGTGCCAGCTCACCGGGGGGAGAGACCCAGTACTTC. Its translation: CASSPGGETQYF.

J is TRBJ2-5 and V is TRBV5-1, with 9 bases lining up with TRBD2. CDR1 is SGHRS and CDR2 is YFSETQ in the germline V gene. With V trimmed by 3 bases and J by 5 bases, 8 bases remained unmatched. This CDR3 spans 15 amino acids. The CDR3 protein is CASSWAGGPGETQYF. In DNA form, the CDR3 reads TGCGCCAGCAGCTGGGCGGGAGGGCCGGGGGAGACCCAGTACTTC. Together with reference TRBV5-1 and TRBJ2-5, the CDR3 gives the full variable domain: KAGVTQTPRYLIKTRGQQVTLSCSPISGHRSVSWYQQTPGQGLQFLFEYFSETQRNKGNFPGRFSGRQFSNSRSEMNVSTLELGDSALYLCASSWAGGPGETQYFGPGTRLLVL.

CDR3 region: CASSLIPLKREAEQFF. The CDR3 DNA reads TGTGCCAGCAGCTTAATCCCCTTAAAACGGGAGGCTGAGCAGTTCTTC. V usage is TRBV7-2 and J usage is TRBJ2-1, with 7 bases identical to TRBD2. The V segment lost 2 bases and the J segment 9 bases; nucleotides outside the gene matches: 13. Germline V gives CDR1 SGHTA, CDR2 FQGNSA. The CDR3 has 16 amino acids. The complete variable domain, with remaining parts taken from reference TRBV7-2 and TRBJ2-1, reads GAGVSQSPSNKVTEKGKDVELRCDPISGHTALYWYRQSLGQGLEFLIYFQGNSAPDKSGLPSDRFSAERTGGSVSTLTIQRTQQEDSAVYLCASSLIPLKREAEQFFGPGTRLTVL.

V is TRBV7-2 and J is TRBJ1-5; D might be TRBD1 (5 bases). This CDR3 is built from 15 residues. The germline gives CDR1 SGHTA, CDR2 FQGNSA. With 5 bases removed from V and 4 bases from J, the gap between germline ends came to 15 bases. CDR3 protein: CASSPFLRGNQPQHF. The CDR3 DNA sequence: TGTGCCAGCAGCCCCTTCCTAAGGGGAAATCAGCCCCAGCATTTT. Combining the CDR3 with reference TRBV7-2 and TRBJ1-5 gives the whole variable domain GAGVSQSPSNKVTEKGKDVELRCDPISGHTALYWYRQSLGQGLEFLIYFQGNSAPDKSGLPSDRFSAERTGGSVSTLTIQRTQQEDSAVYLCASSPFLRGNQPQHFGDGTRLSIL.

This clone was picked up one time. Written as DNA, the CDR3 is TGTGCCAGTAGTATATCAACTAGCGGGTCTCTAGGGGGGGAGACCCAGTACTTC. This sequence encodes CASSISTSGSLGGETQYF. The genes are TRBV19 and TRBJ2-5; TRBD2 matches 9 bases. With V trimmed by 2 bases and J by 5 bases, 15 bases remained unmatched. The germline CDR1 and CDR2 sequences are LNHDA and SQIVND (reference sequence). The CDR3 has 18 amino acids.

This rearrangement joins TRBV7-3 to TRBJ2-1, with 13 bases that match TRBD2. Germline V gene lookup returns CDR1 SGHTA and CDR2 FQGTGA. The length of the CDR3 is 23 residues. The ends lost 4 bases at V and 7 bases at J; junction bases unmatched: 28. In nucleotides, the CDR3 is TGTGCCAGCAGCTCAACCACGACCCCCGGGACACATGCCGGGACTAGCGGGGAAAATGAGCAGTTCTTC. Translation gives CASSSTTTPGTHAGTSGENEQFF.

The J gene is TRBJ2-7, the V gene TRBV19, with unresolved D. This CDR3 is built from 14 residues. Germline-derived CDR1 and CDR2 are LNHDA and SQIVND (reference sequence). The ends were cut back, 3 bases at V and 4 bases at J, with 13 bases in the middle. CDR3 in DNA: TGTGCCAGTAGTATGGCGGAGTACGGATACGAGCAGTACTTC. Amino acid sequence: CASSMAEYGYEQYF.

V and J are TRBV27 and TRBJ2-2, with 13 bases fitting TRBD2. The J segment lost 4 bases and the V segment lost 6 bases, leaving 20 bases of the junction unmatched. The V gene's germline CDR1 is MNHEY and CDR2 SMNVEV (reference sequence). The CDR3 has 21 amino acids. The chain's CDR3 is CASSRRLGATSGRAGTGELFF. In nucleotides, the CDR3 is TGTGCCAGCAGCCGGCGTTTGGGGGCAACTAGCGGGAGGGCCGGCACCGGGGAGCTGTTTTTT.

This clone was detected only once. The V call is TRBV19, the J call TRBJ2-1, with TRBD1 identical over 9 bases. The CDR3 runs 14 residues. Germline trimming cut 3 bases from V and 6 bases from J; bases unmatched to any gene: 3. CDR1 LNHDA and CDR2 SQIVND come from the germline V gene (reference sequence). The CDR3 is CASSMTGGGNEQFF. CDR3 in DNA: TGTGCCAGTAGTATGACAGGGGGAGGCAATGAGCAGTTCTTC.

The chain employs TRBV25-1 and TRBJ2-1; 13 bases are a match to TRBD2. V was pared by 3 bases and J by 3 bases, with 5 bases of the junction left unmatched. This CDR3 region has 17 residues. Germline V gene data show CDR1 as MGHDK and CDR2 as SYGVNS. CDR3 sequence reads: CASSDFGTSGVYNEQFF. DNA for the CDR3: TGTGCCAGCAGTGACTTCGGGACTAGCGGGGTCTACAATGAGCAGTTCTTC.